These 14 T cell receptor beta chains came from one sample sequenced in a study of prognosis after radiotherapy for stage I lung cancer. Two-round multiplex PCR, the amplification method, yielded TCR beta CDR3 from genomic DNA. First-round PCR amplification was performed with primers specific to each TRBV and TRBJ gene. From the multiplex PCR reads, TCRdb called clonotypes with MiXCR, one entry per CDR3 protein. Of 27,000 or so distinct CDR3 sequences listed, roughly two fifths are singletons. Sequenced here: PBMCs, sampled before or after stereotactic body radiation therapy (not recorded which). The origin of the receptors is a donor over 45 with non-small cell lung cancer.

As concerns this clonotype: Germline is not matched at one junction end, which may reflect a read error. The chain combines TRBV11-2 with TRBJ1-1, with D unresolved. The germline V gene has CDR1 SGHAT and CDR2 FQNNGV. The CDR3 has 16 residues. Here the CDR3 DNA reads TGTGCCAGTAGCTTCGGAAAGGGTAGAGGGAACACTGAAGCTTTCTTT. Translation gives CASSFGKGRGNTEAFF.

This clonotype was recorded many times. This rearrangement joins TRBV12-5 to TRBJ2-3, with unresolved D. Germline CDR1 LGHNT, CDR2 FRNRAP. The CDR3 runs 11 residues. V gave up 2 bases and J gave up 5 bases, with 2 bases separating them. The chain's CDR3 is CASGLKDTQYF. The CDR3 DNA reads TGTGCTAGTGGTTTGAAAGATACGCAGTATTTT.

The chain combines TRBV7-2 with TRBJ2-3; 10 bases are shared with TRBD1. This CDR3 has 15 residues. J was trimmed by 7 bases and V by 5 bases; bases with no gene match: 9. Germline V gene sequence: CDR1 SGHTA, CDR2 FQGNSA. CDR3 nucleotide sequence: TGTGCCAGCAGCCCTGACAGGGGGCTGGGTTATACGCAGTATTTT. Its protein product is CASSPDRGLGYTQYF.

Of note for this clonotype: A read error is likely here: a far larger clone is one base away. This rearrangement joins TRBV6-4 to TRBJ2-1; no reliable D call. Per germline, CDR1 MRHNA and CDR2 SNTAGT. This CDR3 is built from 12 residues. With 6 bases removed from V and 9 bases from J, the gap between germline ends came to 12 bases. In DNA, the CDR3 is TGTGCCAGCAGATCCGTGGGCGGTGAGCAGTTCTTC. Amino acids: CASRSVGGEQFF.

The V call is TRBV2, the J call TRBJ2-1; 7 nucleotides align to TRBD1. J lost 5 bases, V lost 6 bases, and 13 bases had no gene match. The CDR3 sequence is 16 residues long. CDR1 is SNHLY and CDR2 is FYNNEI in the germline V gene. The CDR3 reads CASRAQDRSKNNEQFF. CDR3 coding DNA: TGTGCCAGCAGGGCCCAGGACAGGAGCAAAAACAATGAGCAGTTCTTC. Together with reference TRBV2 and TRBJ2-1, the CDR3 gives the full variable domain: EPEVTQTPSHQVTQMGQEVILRCVPISNHLYFYWYRQILGQKVEFLVSFYNNEISEKSEIFDDQFSVERPDGSNFTLKIRSTKLEDSAMYFCASRAQDRSKNNEQFFGPGTRLTVL.

This chain uses TRBV28 with TRBJ2-7; 13 nucleotides match TRBD2. Germline V gene data show CDR1 as MDHEN and CDR2 as SYDVKM. Germline trimming cut 7 bases from V and 3 bases from J; bases unmatched to any gene: 3. This CDR3 contains 14 residues. The CDR3 DNA reads as TGTGCCAGCACCCGGACTAGCGGGGGCTACGAGCAGTACTTC. This encodes CASTRTSGGYEQYF.

This clonotype has a handful of counts. This rearrangement joins TRBV19 to TRBJ2-1; the match to TRBD1 covers 11 bases. The CDR3 covers 13 residues. Germline V lookup: CDR1 LNHDA, CDR2 SQIVND (reference sequence). J gave up 7 bases and V 4 bases, and 0 bases lay outside the gene matches. The CDR3 spells CASSRDRGNEQFF. The DNA for the CDR3 is TGTGCCAGTAGTAGGGACAGGGGGAATGAGCAGTTCTTC.

At least ten counts were recorded for this clonotype. The chain joins TRBV6-2 or TRBV6-3 to TRBJ1-6, with 7 bases matching TRBD1. CDR1 is MNHEY and CDR2 is SVGEGT in the germline V gene. Losses at the gene ends were 4 bases for V and 7 bases for J; bases not matched to a gene: 4. This CDR3 has 14 residues. CDR3 amino acids: CASSWTGENSPLHF. The CDR3 nucleotides are TGTGCCAGCAGTTGGACAGGCGAGAATTCACCCCTCCACTTT.

The chain is built from TRBV7-2 and TRBJ2-7; 11 nucleotides match TRBD2. The germline gives CDR1 SGHTA, CDR2 FQGNSA. The ends lost 2 bases at V and 2 bases at J; junction bases unmatched: 14. This CDR3 comprises 19 residues. CDR3 nucleotides: TGTGCCAGCAGCTTACATGGGACTAGCGGACGCCCCTGGCCCTACGAGCAGTACTTC. It yields the protein CASSLHGTSGRPWPYEQYF. Variable domain in full (rest from reference TRBV7-2 and TRBJ2-7): GAGVSQSPSNKVTEKGKDVELRCDPISGHTALYWYRQSLGQGLEFLIYFQGNSAPDKSGLPSDRFSAERTGGSVSTLTIQRTQQEDSAVYLCASSLHGTSGRPWPYEQYFGPGTRLTVT.

This clonotype is categorized as medium-sized. The chain has TRBV5-1 and TRBJ2-2; no definite D call. CDR3 length: 14 amino acids. The germline CDR1 and CDR2 sequences are SGHRS and YFSETQ. V gave up 0 bases and J gave up 5 bases, with 8 bases separating them. DNA for the CDR3: TGCGCCAGCAGCTTGGATGGGTCGACCGGGGAGCTGTTTTTT. It yields the protein CASSLDGSTGELFF.

The CDR3 DNA reads TGCGCCAGCAGCTTCGGCTCAGGGATTACTGAAGCTTTCTTT. Its protein is CASSFGSGITEAFF. The chain links TRBV5-1 to TRBJ1-1; weak D call: TRBD1 (5 bases). The CDR3 is made up of 14 amino acids. Germline V gene data show CDR1 as SGHRS and CDR2 as YFSETQ. The ends were cut back, 2 bases at V and 5 bases at J, with 13 bases in the middle.

The CDR3 loop reads CASSLTGHDLMGVQYF. The DNA of the CDR3 is TGCGCCAGCAGCCTGACCGGACATGACCTCATGGGGGTGCAGTACTTC. The chain is built from TRBV5-1 and TRBJ2-7, with D tentatively TRBD1 or TRBD2 (5 bases each). Trimming cost V 4 bases and J 9 bases, with 26 bases left between them. Germline CDR1 SGHRS, CDR2 YFSETQ. The CDR3 has 16 amino acids.

This clonotype was counted many times. The chain has TRBV2 and TRBJ1-2, with a tentative D call TRBD1 (6 bases). Trimming pared 4 bases from V and 8 bases from J, leaving 14 bases between. The CDR3 loop spans 13 amino acids. Germline values: CDR1 SNHLY, CDR2 FYNNEI. CDR3 nucleotide sequence: TGTGCCAGCAGTGTCCAGGCAGACAGGGGCTACACCTTC. Translation: CASSVQADRGYTF. The whole variable domain, filled in from reference TRBV2 and TRBJ1-2, reads EPEVTQTPSHQVTQMGQEVILRCVPISNHLYFYWYRQILGQKVEFLVSFYNNEISEKSEIFDDQFSVERPDGSNFTLKIRSTKLEDSAMYFCASSVQADRGYTFGSGTRLTVV.

The CDR3 DNA reads TGTGCCAGCAGTTTTCTGTCGTTCAGGGGAACGGGTTCACCCCTCCACTTT. The encoded protein is CASSFLSFRGTGSPLHF. V usage is TRBV28 and J usage is TRBJ1-6, with D maybe TRBD1 (6 bases). V shed 3 bases and J shed 9 bases, with 21 bases lying between them. The CDR3 runs 17 residues. Looked up from germline, CDR1 is MDHEN and CDR2 is SYDVKM.